What follows is one TCR beta chain and its context. This specimen comes from a study of blood T cell repertoires in COVID-19. Study information: T cells, B-cell-depleted T cells, or PBMCs provided the cDNA or gDNA that served as material.

Methods used by the authors: Nucleated cell counts were estimated from reference gene primer amplification. Clones were read by immunoSEQ multiplex PCR, and TCRdb kept only the in-frame ones, dropping some. The DNA gave D and trimming, while V, J and clone size come from that table. The sample consists of 65,000 to 95,000 clones, about 78% of them appearing once. This TCR derives from a human donor in a cohort sampled during active COVID-19. Material: peripheral blood.

Here the CDR3 reads CASSLTSGRGNEQFF. The CDR3 bases are TGTGCCAGCAGCTTGACTAGCGGGAGGGGGAATGAGCAGTTCTTC. The chain is built from TRBV7-2 and TRBJ2-1; TRBD2 aligns across 14 bases. The ends lost 3 bases at V and 7 bases at J; junction bases unmatched: 2. The V gene's germline CDR1 is SGHTA and CDR2 FQGNSA. The CDR3 runs 15 residues.